These 23 T cell receptor beta chains came from one sample sequenced in a study of T cells after yellow fever vaccination. Via MiXCR, TCRdb re-called the 5' RACE reads, giving one row per CDR3 protein. The sample shows 300,000 or so distinct CDR3 sequences, under 15% of them seen only once. Sequences were derived from CD4+ T cells sorted from PBMCs, sampled 45 days after the yellow fever booster vaccination. The source is a man aged 25 to 40 who received the YFV17D yellow fever vaccine.

The chain is built from TRBV5-1 and TRBJ2-7; 7 bases line up with TRBD1. Germline values: CDR1 SGHRS, CDR2 YFSETQ. V was pared by 4 bases and J by 3 bases, with 7 bases of the junction left unmatched. The CDR3 extends over 14 amino acids. DNA of the CDR3: TGCGCCAGCAGCAAAGACAGGGCGGTCTACGAGCAGTACTTC. It codes for CASSKDRAVYEQYF.

The chain links TRBV3-1 to TRBJ2-3; perhaps D is TRBD1 or TRBD2 (6 bases each). Trimming took off 4 bases at V and 5 bases at J, with 16 bases between the two ends. This CDR3 is 15 amino acids long. The V gene's germline CDR1 is LGHDT and CDR2 YNNKEL (reference sequence). This chain's CDR3 is CASSLDWAGQDTQYF. The CDR3 bases are TGTGCCAGCAGCCTCGATTGGGCGGGACAAGATACGCAGTATTTT.

This clonotype occurred a few times. The chain recombines TRBV7-8 with TRBJ2-7; D uncertain. CDR3 length: 14 amino acids. The V gene lost 2 bases and the J gene lost 2 bases, with 10 bases spanning the gap. Germline CDR1 is SGHVS and CDR2 is FQNEAQ. The CDR3 coding sequence is TGTGCCAGCAGCTTACGGGTAGGCGCCTACGAGCAGTACTTC. This codes for CASSLRVGAYEQYF.

This clonotype was counted between two and nine times. The genes are TRBV7-9 and TRBJ2-3; D remains unclear. The CDR3 extends over 12 amino acids. Germline V gene sequence: CDR1 SEHNR, CDR2 FQNEAQ (reference sequence). Trimming removed 5 bases at V and 2 bases at J, with 5 bases between. CDR3 protein: CASSQITDTQYF. The DNA of the CDR3 is TGTGCCAGCAGCCAGATCACAGATACGCAGTATTTT.

The gene calls are TRBV27 and TRBJ2-7; 11 bases align to TRBD2. The junction had 23 bases not matched to a gene; V was cut back by 10 bases and J by 3 bases. The CDR3 has 19 residues. The germline V gene encodes CDR1 MNHEY and CDR2 SMNVEV (reference sequence). CDR3 loop: CATDQEELAGGRGDYEQYF. CDR3 nucleotides: TGTGCCACCGATCAGGAGGAGCTAGCGGGAGGAAGAGGGGACTACGAGCAGTACTTC.

The chain recombines TRBV7-2 with TRBJ2-5, with D possibly matching TRBD1 (5 bases). The CDR3 contains 15 residues. CDR1 is SGHTA, CDR2 FQGNSA, per germline. V was shortened by 1 base and J by 5 bases, with 14 bases between the two germline ends. The CDR3 nucleotides are TGTGCCAGCAGCTTAGAGTCAGGGCTTCCGGAGACCCAGTACTTC. It codes for CASSLESGLPETQYF.

This clonotype was observed a handful of times. V usage is TRBV12-3 or TRBV12-4 and J usage is TRBJ2-7, with D unclear. The CDR3 extends over 15 amino acids. The V end was cut by 4 bases, the J end by 4 bases, with 17 bases between. The CDR3 coding sequence is TGTGCCAGCAGTTCCCGACCTCCAACCACATACGAGCAGTACTTC. Its translation is CASSSRPPTTYEQYF.

Turning to this clonotype: Compared with germline, one end of the junction differs, possibly owing to a read error. The chain carries TRBV20-1 and TRBJ1-3; the D is unclear. Germline assignment: CDR1 DFQATT and CDR2 SNEGSKA (reference sequence). The CDR3 runs to 14 residues. CDR3 coding DNA: TGCAGTGCCTGGGCGCACGGGCTTGGAGACACCATATATTTT. Protein sequence: CSAWAHGLGDTIYF.

V gene TRBV6-2 or TRBV6-3 combines with J gene TRBJ2-7; D remains ambiguous. This CDR3 is built from 18 residues. Germline CDR1 reads MNHEY; CDR2 reads SVGEGT. V gave up 0 bases and J gave up 3 bases, with 21 bases separating them. The CDR3 is CASSYSSARTGPGYEQYF. In DNA, the CDR3 is TGTGCCAGCAGTTACTCGAGCGCCAGGACGGGCCCAGGCTACGAGCAGTACTTC.

The table lists this clonotype with a few counts. The chain joins TRBV7-2 to TRBJ1-1, with 7 bases identical to TRBD1. The CDR3 is made up of 15 amino acids. The ends lost 6 bases at V and 5 bases at J; junction bases unmatched: 12. The germline CDR1 and CDR2 sequences are SGHTA and FQGNSA. CDR3 amino acids: CASRPSGTVRTEAFF. The DNA for the CDR3 is TGTGCCAGCAGACCGAGTGGGACAGTGCGGACTGAAGCTTTCTTT. Using reference TRBV7-2 and TRBJ1-1 for the parts outside the CDR3, the full variable domain is GAGVSQSPSNKVTEKGKDVELRCDPISGHTALYWYRQSLGQGLEFLIYFQGNSAPDKSGLPSDRFSAERTGGSVSTLTIQRTQQEDSAVYLCASRPSGTVRTEAFFGQGTRLTVV.

As to this clonotype: This may be a read error: a much more frequent sequence differs by one nucleotide. This sequence joins TRBV2 and TRBJ2-1, with 10 nucleotides matching TRBD2. The CDR3 totals 15 residues. Germline CDR1 reads SNHLY; CDR2 reads FYNNEI. Germline trimming cut 2 bases from V and 7 bases from J; bases unmatched to any gene: 5. The CDR3 loop is CASSEPSGRENEQFF. Here the CDR3 DNA reads TGTGCCAGCAGTGAACCTAGCGGGAGAGAAAATGAGCAGTTCTTC.

A note on this clonotype: One end of the junction fails to match germline, which may point to a read error. The chain is built from TRBV5-6 and TRBJ1-1, with a tentative D call TRBD1 (5 bases). This CDR3 is built from 17 residues. Germline V CDR1 and CDR2: SGHDT, YYEEEE. The CDR3 nucleotides are TGTGCCGGCAGCCTGGATCGGGGGAAGGTAGGGAACACTGAAGCTTTCTTT. Encoded protein: CAGSLDRGKVGNTEAFF.

CDR3: CATSDIGTGERDEQFF. CDR3 nucleotides: TGTGCCACCAGTGATATCGGGACAGGGGAACGTGATGAGCAGTTCTTC. V usage is TRBV24-1 and J usage is TRBJ2-1; 10 bases are a match to TRBD1. Germline V gives CDR1 KGHDR, CDR2 SFDVKD. V lost 3 bases to trimming and J lost 8 bases; unmatched junction nucleotides: 9. The CDR3 runs to 16 residues.

This clonotype was detected a few times. The V gene is TRBV6-2 or TRBV6-3, the J gene TRBJ2-1, with D perhaps TRBD2 (5 bases). Germline CDR1 MNHEY, CDR2 SVGEGT. V was clipped by 8 bases and J by 0 bases, with 11 bases between them. This CDR3 has 14 residues. CDR3 coding DNA: TGTGCCAGCTCGCGGGCTAGCTCCTACAATGAGCAGTTCTTC. This codes for CASSRASSYNEQFF.

The V and J genes are TRBV29-1 and TRBJ2-7; D is undetermined. The CDR3 runs to 12 residues. Germline V gene lookup returns CDR1 SQVTM and CDR2 ANQGSEA. Trimming stripped 8 bases from V and 5 bases from J, with 16 bases between. CDR3 in amino acids: CSYRKGTHEQYF. The DNA of the CDR3 is TGCAGCTATCGGAAGGGAACCCACGAGCAGTACTTC.

Remarks on this clonotype: Compared with germline, one end of the junction differs, possibly owing to a read error. The V and J genes are TRBV7-2 and TRBJ2-1; 9 nucleotides match TRBD1. CDR1 is SGHTA, CDR2 FQGNSA, per germline. The CDR3 is 15 residues long. The CDR3 DNA reads TGTGCCAGCACCGGCGGGGACAGGGCCTATAATGAGCAGTTCTTC. This encodes CASTGGDRAYNEQFF.

This clonotype was observed at least ten times. This chain connects TRBV7-6 to TRBJ2-3; TRBD2 is a possible D gene (6 bases). CDR1 is SGHVS and CDR2 is FNYEAQ in the germline V gene. The CDR3 extends over 16 amino acids. V was trimmed by 5 bases and J by 4 bases, leaving 19 bases between them. CDR3 amino acids: CASSRFGLASADTQYF. The CDR3 bases are TGTGCCAGCAGCAGGTTCGGTCTAGCGAGCGCAGATACGCAGTATTTT. The whole variable domain, filled in from reference TRBV7-6 and TRBJ2-3, reads GAGVSQSPRYKVTKRGQDVALRCDPISGHVSLYWYRQALGQGPEFLTYFNYEAQQDKSGLPNDRFSAERPEGSISTLTIQRTEQRDSAMYRCASSRFGLASADTQYFGPGTRLTVL.

This chain links TRBV5-1 with TRBJ2-6; D is possibly TRBD1 (5 bases). The ends were cut back, 0 bases at V and 2 bases at J, with 12 bases in the middle. CDR3 length: 17 amino acids. Germline loops: CDR1 SGHRS, CDR2 YFSETQ. The CDR3 bases are TGCGCCAGCAGCTTGGGAGGTGTAGGGGCTGGGGCCAACGTCCTGACTTTC. This gives the protein CASSLGGVGAGANVLTF. Full variable domain (outside the CDR3, taken from reference TRBV5-1 and TRBJ2-6): KAGVTQTPRYLIKTRGQQVTLSCSPISGHRSVSWYQQTPGQGLQFLFEYFSETQRNKGNFPGRFSGRQFSNSRSEMNVSTLELGDSALYLCASSLGGVGAGANVLTFGAGSRLTVL.

This clonotype was seen a handful of times. The V gene is TRBV12-3 or TRBV12-4, the J gene TRBJ2-1; tentative D call: TRBD2 (6 bases). V lost 7 bases, J lost 7 bases, and 23 bases lay in between. CDR3 length equals 16 residues. This CDR3 is CASNPPGGPFLNEQFF. The CDR3 DNA follows: TGTGCCAGCAATCCTCCTGGAGGGCCTTTTTTAAATGAGCAGTTCTTC.

Only a few counts were recorded for this clonotype. The chain couples TRBV5-1 to TRBJ2-3; tentative D call: TRBD2 (5 bases). The CDR3 is 17 residues long. Germline V gene sequence: CDR1 SGHRS, CDR2 YFSETQ. The V gene lost 4 bases and the J gene lost 3 bases, with 21 bases spanning the gap. Here the CDR3 reads CASSPTGLGRGTDTQYF. The CDR3 DNA reads as TGCGCCAGCAGCCCCACGGGGTTGGGGAGAGGAACAGATACGCAGTATTTT.

This clonotype was seen a handful of times. V and J are TRBV20-1 and TRBJ2-3; D gene unclear. This CDR3 has 13 residues. With 2 bases removed from V and 2 bases from J, the gap between germline ends came to 8 bases. Per the germline V gene, CDR1 is DFQATT and CDR2 is SNEGSKA (reference sequence). Here the CDR3 DNA reads TGCAGTGCTAGAACCGATTACACAGATACGCAGTATTTT. This sequence encodes CSARTDYTDTQYF.

This clonotype has only a few counts. The rearrangement links TRBV18 to TRBJ2-1; D call uncertain. V was pared by 0 bases and J by 0 bases, with 3 bases between. This CDR3 has 14 residues. The germline gives CDR1 KGHSH, CDR2 LQKENI. CDR3 in amino acids: CASSPPISYNEQFF. The CDR3 nucleotides are TGTGCCAGCTCACCACCGATCTCCTACAATGAGCAGTTCTTC. Full variable domain (missing parts from reference TRBV18 and TRBJ2-1): NAGVMQNPRHLVRRRGQEARLRCSPMKGHSHVYWYRQLPEEGLKFMVYLQKENIIDESGMPKERFSAEFPKEGPSILRIQQVVRGDSAAYFCASSPPISYNEQFFGPGTRLTVL.

The CDR3 protein is CASSFLQETQYF. The CDR3, as DNA: TGCGCCAGCAGCTTCCTCCAAGAGACCCAGTACTTC. This chain links TRBV5-1 with TRBJ2-5; D not resolved. Trimming left V 2 bases short and J 1 base short, with 3 bases between. CDR1 is SGHRS and CDR2 is YFSETQ in the germline V gene. This CDR3 is 12 amino acids long.